The clone carrying this T cell receptor beta chain has just a few counts. No antigen is known for it. The sample is drawn from a study of beta chain features in type 1 diabetes. The study, taken as a whole, reports: In all four CD4+ subsets, TCRB CDR3 length was significantly, moderately reduced in type 1 diabetes.

Germline V gene lookup returns CDR1 SQVTM and CDR2 ANQGSEA. V shed 7 bases, J shed 6 bases, and the junction held 12 bases outside the gene matches. The CDR3 covers 15 residues. The isolated RNA, all of it, was reverse transcribed, so expressed TCRB transcripts were what got sequenced. The assay was immunoSEQ multiplex PCR, and TCRdb's table has in-frame clones only and misses some. The table lists approximately 360,000 clones, over 10% of them singletons. The sequence came from a woman aged 18-35 years with type 1 diabetes. The V call is TRBV29-1, the J call TRBJ1-2; 12 bases are a match to TRBD1. Sequenced input: naive CD4+ T cells from blood. CDR3 nucleotide sequence: TGCAGCGCCGGGACAGGGGGCTTAAGGGGGGATGGCTACACCTTC. Translated: CSAGTGGLRGDGYTF.